Shown below are 14 T cell receptor beta chains from a single sample sequenced in a study of T cell responses to AZD1222 COVID-19 vaccine. Profiled with immunoSEQ multiplex PCR; TCRdb holds only in-frame clones, not every one. The table records about 84,000 clones, 85% to 90% of them present only once. This specimen consisted of peripheral blood, obtained on day 0 of AZD1222 vaccination. The receptors here all came from an adult in good health.

The J gene is TRBJ1-2, the V gene TRBV28; 7 bases align to TRBD1. The CDR3 is 13 amino acids. Germline CDR1 MDHEN, CDR2 SYDVKM. V trimming: 5 bases; J trimming: 7 bases; junction bases outside the gene matches: 7. The CDR3 nucleotides read TGTGCCAGCAGTCACCAGGGGGGGAGTGGCTACACCTTC. It translates to CASSHQGGSGYTF.

The chain couples TRBV7-6 to TRBJ2-1, with 12 positions matching TRBD2. The length of the CDR3 is 14 residues. CDR1 is SGHVS, CDR2 FNYEAQ, per germline. After removal of 0 bases from V and 10 bases from J, the junction contained 1 base not matched to a gene. The CDR3 here is CASSLAGLAGEQFF. The DNA for the CDR3 is TGTGCCAGCAGCTTAGCTGGACTAGCGGGAGAGCAGTTCTTC. The full variable domain, in which reference TRBV7-6 and TRBJ2-1 provide the parts outside the CDR3, is GAGVSQSPRYKVTKRGQDVALRCDPISGHVSLYWYRQALGQGPEFLTYFNYEAQQDKSGLPNDRFSAERPEGSISTLTIQRTEQRDSAMYRCASSLAGLAGEQFFGPGTRLTVL.

The chain recombines TRBV15 with TRBJ1-2; TRBD1 might be the D (5 bases). The V gene's germline CDR1 is LNHNV and CDR2 YYDKDF (reference sequence). The CDR3 covers 13 residues. The V gene lost 3 bases and the J gene lost 4 bases, with 9 bases spanning the gap. The CDR3 loop is CATSRGGTYGYTF. Written as DNA, the CDR3 is TGTGCCACCAGCAGGGGAGGGACCTATGGCTACACCTTC. The variable domain in full, completed from reference TRBV15 and TRBJ1-2, reads DAMVIQNPRYQVTQFGKPVTLSCSQTLNHNVMYWYQQKSSQAPKLLFHYYDKDFNNEADTPDNFQSRRPNTSFCFLDIRSPGLGDTAMYLCATSRGGTYGYTFGSGTRLTVV.

The chain carries TRBV10-3 and TRBJ2-1; 10 nucleotides agree with TRBD2. CDR1 and CDR2 (germline): ENHRY, SYGVKD. V lost 7 bases, J lost 4 bases, and 16 bases stayed unmatched. This CDR3 contains 18 residues. The CDR3: CAINREAGGPIQYNEQFF. In nucleotides, the CDR3 is TGTGCCATCAACCGGGAAGCGGGAGGGCCAATTCAGTACAATGAGCAGTTCTTC.

The rearrangement joins TRBV5-1 to TRBJ2-3; D unclear. The germline CDR1 and CDR2 sequences are SGHRS and YFSETQ. This CDR3 region has 15 residues. V lost 0 bases and J lost 2, with 10 bases in between. The CDR3 spells CASSLARVATDTQYF. The DNA for the CDR3 is TGCGCCAGCAGCTTGGCCCGCGTTGCCACAGATACGCAGTATTTT. Full variable domain (remainder filled in from reference TRBV5-1 and TRBJ2-3): KAGVTQTPRYLIKTRGQQVTLSCSPISGHRSVSWYQQTPGQGLQFLFEYFSETQRNKGNFPGRFSGRQFSNSRSEMNVSTLELGDSALYLCASSLARVATDTQYFGPGTRLTVL.

CDR3 sequence (DNA): TGCGCCAGCAGCTTGGCCGGGGCGGGAGGCTCGGATACGCAGTATTTT. It specifies CASSLAGAGGSDTQYF. The chain carries TRBV5-1 and TRBJ2-3; 8 bases align to TRBD2. J lost 6 bases, V lost 0 bases, and 9 bases had no gene match. CDR3 size: 16 residues. Germline CDR1 and CDR2: SGHRS and YFSETQ.

This chain links TRBV28 with TRBJ2-1; 10 bases are shared with TRBD1. The CDR3 sequence is 16 residues long. V lost 3 bases to trimming and J lost 5 bases; unmatched junction nucleotides: 7. Germline CDR1 reads MDHEN; CDR2 reads SYDVKM. The CDR3 loop reads CASSFYRDRGHNEQFF. CDR3 DNA: TGTGCCAGCAGTTTCTACCGGGACAGGGGTCACAATGAGCAGTTCTTC.

The chain is built from TRBV10-3 and TRBJ2-7; tentative D call: TRBD2 (5 bases). Trimming took off 6 bases at V and 6 bases at J, with 12 bases between the two ends. The CDR3 loop spans 12 amino acids. CDR1 and CDR2 (germline): ENHRY, SYGVKD. CDR3 residues: CAIRGFEGEQYF. CDR3 nucleotides: TGTGCCATCAGAGGGTTCGAGGGCGAGCAGTACTTC.

The V gene is TRBV2, the J gene TRBJ2-1; the match to TRBD2 covers 11 bases. The germline gives CDR1 SNHLY, CDR2 FYNNEI. The CDR3 extends over 15 amino acids. Unmatched junction bases numbered 4, after V lost 5 bases and J lost 4 bases. CDR3 protein: CASSRTSGPYNEQFF. Written as DNA, the CDR3 is TGTGCCAGCAGTCGGACTAGCGGGCCTTACAATGAGCAGTTCTTC.

The chain joins TRBV5-1 to TRBJ1-6; D is possibly TRBD1 (5 bases). Trimming took 2 bases from V and 6 from J, leaving 9 bases between them. The CDR3 is 14 amino acids. Germline CDR1 and CDR2: SGHRS and YFSETQ. In nucleotides, the CDR3 is TGCGCCAGCAGCTTTGGCGACAGTAATTCACCCCTCCACTTT. It codes for CASSFGDSNSPLHF. Filled out from reference TRBV5-1 and TRBJ1-6, the complete variable domain reads KAGVTQTPRYLIKTRGQQVTLSCSPISGHRSVSWYQQTPGQGLQFLFEYFSETQRNKGNFPGRFSGRQFSNSRSEMNVSTLELGDSALYLCASSFGDSNSPLHFGNGTRLTVT.

The chain recombines TRBV15 with TRBJ2-5; D perhaps matches TRBD2 (6 bases). Per germline, CDR1 LNHNV and CDR2 YYDKDF (reference sequence). The length of the CDR3 is 15 residues. The V and J ends lost 1 base and 1 base respectively, with 10 bases between them. The CDR3 DNA is TGTGCCACCAGCAGAGCCACGGGAGTCCAAGAGACCCAGTACTTC. Its protein product is CATSRATGVQETQYF.

The chain is built from TRBV4-2 and TRBJ2-1, with D perhaps matching TRBD1 (5 bases). Germline V gene lookup returns CDR1 LGHNA and CDR2 YNFKEQ. The germline V and J ends were trimmed by 4 bases and 0 bases, with 10 bases remaining between them. The CDR3 has 15 residues. CDR3 protein: CASSLAGASYNEQFF. CDR3 coding DNA: TGTGCCAGCAGCCTCGCTGGGGCCTCCTACAATGAGCAGTTCTTC.

The chain uses TRBV10-3 and TRBJ2-7, with D possibly matching TRBD2 (7 bases). Germline CDR1 and CDR2: ENHRY and SYGVKD. V lost 7 bases to trimming and J lost 6 bases, with 16 bases between them. The CDR3 is 13 amino acids. The CDR3 nucleotides are TGTGCCATCAAGGGAGGGGGTATTGGCGAGCAGTACTTC. Translated: CAIKGGGIGEQYF.

This clone was seen once. V is TRBV7-3 and J is TRBJ2-2, with D unresolved. The CDR3 length is 12 residues. V lost 3 bases and J lost 4, with 3 bases in between. The germline V gene encodes CDR1 SGHTA and CDR2 FQGTGA. This CDR3 is CASSLGTGELFF. The CDR3 DNA sequence: TGTGCCAGCAGCTTGGGCACCGGGGAGCTGTTTTTT.